This T cell receptor (beta chain) was captured in a study of T cell changes during pregnancy in multiple sclerosis. Generated by immunoSEQ multiplex PCR, the TCRdb table keeps only in-frame clones and is missing some. This sample has about 57,000 clones, with approximately 90% found just once. Germline-derived CDR1 and CDR2 are SGHNT and YYREEE (reference sequence). The CDR3 is 12 residues long. Trimming cost V 2 bases and J 6 bases; bases outside gene matches: 2. V gene TRBV5-4 combines with J gene TRBJ2-7, with 7 bases matching TRBD1. The TCR originated in a female donor in good health, enrolled as a control in a pregnancy study. The source material was peripheral blood, sampled after pregnancy. CDR3 nucleotides: TGTGCCAGCAGCTTAGACAGGGTCGAGCAGTACTTC. Protein product: CASSLDRVEQYF.